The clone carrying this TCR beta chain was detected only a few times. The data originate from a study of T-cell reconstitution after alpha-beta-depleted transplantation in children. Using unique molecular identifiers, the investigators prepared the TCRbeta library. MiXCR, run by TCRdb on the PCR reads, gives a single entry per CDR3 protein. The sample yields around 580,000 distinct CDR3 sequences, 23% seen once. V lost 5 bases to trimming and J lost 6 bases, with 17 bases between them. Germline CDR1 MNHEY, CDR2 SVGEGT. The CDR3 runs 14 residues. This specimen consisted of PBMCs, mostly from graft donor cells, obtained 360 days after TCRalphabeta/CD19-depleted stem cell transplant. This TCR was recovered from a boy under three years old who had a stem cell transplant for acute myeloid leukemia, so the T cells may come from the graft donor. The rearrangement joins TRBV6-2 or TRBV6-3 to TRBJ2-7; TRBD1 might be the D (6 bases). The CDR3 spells CASSRGTHVGEQYV. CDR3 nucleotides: TGTGCCAGCAGTAGGGGGACCCACGTGGGCGAGCAGTACGTC.